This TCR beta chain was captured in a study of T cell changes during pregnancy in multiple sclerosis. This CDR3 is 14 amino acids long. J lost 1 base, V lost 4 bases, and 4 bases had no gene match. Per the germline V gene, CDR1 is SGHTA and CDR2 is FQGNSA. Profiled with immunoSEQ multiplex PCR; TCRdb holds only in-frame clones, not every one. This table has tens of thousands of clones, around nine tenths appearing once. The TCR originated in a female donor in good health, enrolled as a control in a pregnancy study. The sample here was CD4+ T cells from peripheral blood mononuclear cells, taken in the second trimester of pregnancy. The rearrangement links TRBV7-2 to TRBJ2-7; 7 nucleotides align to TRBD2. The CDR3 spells CASSSGGSSYEQYF. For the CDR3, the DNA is TGTGCCAGCAGCTCCGGGGGGTCATCCTACGAGCAGTACTTC.